This T cell receptor (beta chain) was identified in a study of T cell responses to AZD1222 COVID-19 vaccine (dated by TCRdb to 2020 to 2023). Regarding the study in general: A total of over 230 trial participants underwent TCR sequencing, of whom 207 received two doses of AZD1222 and about 25 received two doses of the MenACWY control vaccine. Enrollment into the trials was organized by age into subgroups of 18-55, 56-69 and 70-plus years, and those subgroups contained roughly 160, 29 and 62 TCR-sequenced participants, respectively. Results the study describes overall, beyond this receptor: Conclusions about previously exposed vaccinees were limited because only six AZD1222 recipients were SARS-CoV-2 seropositive at baseline. Most participants were white British and females outnumbered males, and the authors suggested that clonal diversity may have been underestimated. Epitopes outside the regions mutated in the B.1.351 and B.1.1.7 variants were reportedly recognized by nearly half of the unique spike-specific TCRs. After two AZD1222 doses, spike-specific TCR breadth and depth were significantly higher than at day 0 and than in MenACWY recipients. In the small 56-69-year group, the increase in depth fell short of significance, most likely because of low power. Because no samples from the day 14 peak response were available, repertoires could be characterized only after the peak T cell response. Vaccine-associated CD4 TCRs spanned the whole spike protein, with dominant responses in regions 160-218 and 743-854.

Reading the label with the study, this specimen's time point is: about 28 days (+/-7) after the second vaccine dose. Because spike-specific TCR depth and breadth did not differ between the two schedules, AZD1222 recipients who got a second dose at roughly 4 weeks were pooled with those who got a second dose at roughly 12 weeks. The vaccinee samples were drawn from two UK trials, COV001 and COV002, one of which was a single-blind randomized controlled phase 2/3 trial testing AZD1222 (ChAdOx1 nCoV-19) in healthy adults. For TCRbeta chain sequencing, PBMC samples were collected from trial participants at day 0 and at day 28 after the second dose. The germline V gene supplies CDR1 MDHEN and CDR2 SYDVKM. V loses 10 bases, J loses 0 bases, and the germline ends lie 24 bases apart. The CDR3 holds 17 amino acids from the cysteine to the phenylalanine. Of all the DNA, just the CDR3 is kept, 51 bases in frame from base 1.

Concerning this clone itself: Its antigen remains unidentified. No per-base quality is available; no much larger clone lies one base away.

The CDR3 regions of human TCRbeta chains were analyzed by immunosequencing. Processing in the source paper ran as follows. TCRs in the repertoires were compared against a reference library of SARS-CoV-2-specific TCRs that had been generated with the MIRA antigen-specificity platform. Breadth meant the fraction of unique TCRs that were SARS-CoV-2-associated, whereas depth meant the fraction of total T cells that were SARS-CoV-2-associated. Using the MIRA data, each spike-specific TCR was mapped to the spike region that the TCR reacts to and placed in a CD4 or CD8 class. Log10-transformed breadth and depth values were compared by one-way ANOVA with Sidak's multiple comparisons tests. TCRdb retrieved this table from immuneACCESS and kept in-frame rearrangements only. Not all clones are present; in checked studies, unresolved V genes account for under half, and no reason is known for the remainder. That table supplies the V and J calls and clone size; D and trimming were determined from the DNA. Counted in this sample were approximately 52,000 clones; 80% to 90% of them appeared once. The top ten constitute under 3.5% of the sample.

The source is an adult who received the AZD1222 COVID-19 vaccine. In this chain, TRBV28 is recombined with TRBJ1-1, with the D gene call left open. The sample in question was peripheral blood, obtained 28 days after the second AZD1222 dose. The DNA is TGTGCCACCCAGGCTCGGGCAGCTAAAACTTTGAACACTGAAGCTTTCTTT. It translates to CATQARAAKTLNTEAFF.